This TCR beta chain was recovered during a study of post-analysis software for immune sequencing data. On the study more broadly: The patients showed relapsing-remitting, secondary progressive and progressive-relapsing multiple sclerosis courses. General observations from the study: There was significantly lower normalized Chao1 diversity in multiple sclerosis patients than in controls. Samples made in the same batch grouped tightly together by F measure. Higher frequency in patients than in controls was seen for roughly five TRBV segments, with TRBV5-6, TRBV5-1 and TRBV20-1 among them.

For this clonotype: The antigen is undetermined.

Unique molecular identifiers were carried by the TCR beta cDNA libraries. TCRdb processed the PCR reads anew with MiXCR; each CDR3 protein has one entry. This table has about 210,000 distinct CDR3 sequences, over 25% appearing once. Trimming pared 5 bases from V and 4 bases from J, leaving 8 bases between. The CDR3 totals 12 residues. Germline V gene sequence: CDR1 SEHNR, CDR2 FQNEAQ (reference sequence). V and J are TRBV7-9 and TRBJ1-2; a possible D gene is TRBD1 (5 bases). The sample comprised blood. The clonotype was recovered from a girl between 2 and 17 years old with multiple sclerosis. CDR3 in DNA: TGTGCCAGCAGCGTGGGGACCTATGGCTACACCTTC. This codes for CASSVGTYGYTF.